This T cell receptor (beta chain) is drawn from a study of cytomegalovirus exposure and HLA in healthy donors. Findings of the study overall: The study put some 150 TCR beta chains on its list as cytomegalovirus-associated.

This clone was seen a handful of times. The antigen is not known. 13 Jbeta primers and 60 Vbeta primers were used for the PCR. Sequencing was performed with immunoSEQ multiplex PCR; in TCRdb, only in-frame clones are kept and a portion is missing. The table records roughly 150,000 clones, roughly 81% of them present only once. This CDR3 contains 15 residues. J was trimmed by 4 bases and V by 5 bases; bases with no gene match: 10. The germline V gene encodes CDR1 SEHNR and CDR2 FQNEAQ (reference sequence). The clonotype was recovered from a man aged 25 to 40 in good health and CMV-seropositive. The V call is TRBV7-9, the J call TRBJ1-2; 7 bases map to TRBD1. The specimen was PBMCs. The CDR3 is CASSPTPQGIYGYTF. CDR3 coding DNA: TGTGCCAGCAGCCCTACTCCACAGGGGATCTATGGCTACACCTTC.